The 27 T cell receptor beta chains in this list originate from one sample, sequenced in a study of T cells after yellow fever vaccination. TCRdb redid the calling of the 5' RACE reads with MiXCR, one entry per CDR3 protein. The sample has around 340,000 distinct CDR3 sequences; under 15% are singletons. The material sequenced was CD4+ T cells sorted from PBMCs, taken 15 days after the yellow fever booster vaccination. The receptor set was obtained from a man younger than 35 who received the YFV17D yellow fever vaccine.

The CDR3 nucleotides read TGTGCCAGCAGAGCGGGGGGACGGCAAGAGACCCAGTACTTC. This codes for CASRAGGRQETQYF. The V gene is TRBV28, the J gene TRBJ2-5; 9 bases line up with TRBD2. Germline values: CDR1 MDHEN, CDR2 SYDVKM. The CDR3 consists of 14 residues. J gave up 2 bases and V 6 bases, and 4 bases lay outside the gene matches.

V gene TRBV29-1 combines with J gene TRBJ1-1; D gene uncertain. Between the trimmed V and J ends, which lost 6 bases and 1 base, there was a span of 9 bases. The CDR3 has 12 residues. Germline V gene lookup returns CDR1 SQVTM and CDR2 ANQGSEA. CDR3 in DNA: TGCAGCGTGAGACAAGCGAACACTGAAGCTTTCTTT. Protein: CSVRQANTEAFF.

This clonotype was recorded at least ten times. This sequence joins TRBV5-1 and TRBJ2-7; D perhaps matches TRBD1 (6 bases). The CDR3 length is 13 residues. The ends were cut back, 3 bases at V and 2 bases at J, with 9 bases in the middle. The germline V gene has CDR1 SGHRS and CDR2 YFSETQ. CDR3 sequence: CASSWDNTYEQYF. CDR3 nucleotides: TGCGCCAGCAGCTGGGACAACACCTACGAGCAGTACTTC. Complete variable domain (other parts from reference TRBV5-1 and TRBJ2-7): KAGVTQTPRYLIKTRGQQVTLSCSPISGHRSVSWYQQTPGQGLQFLFEYFSETQRNKGNFPGRFSGRQFSNSRSEMNVSTLELGDSALYLCASSWDNTYEQYFGPGTRLTVT.

The sample holds a few counts of this clonotype. The genes are TRBV20-1 and TRBJ2-2, with D possibly matching TRBD1 (6 bases). The ends were cut back, 6 bases at V and 0 bases at J, with 11 bases in the middle. This CDR3 is built from 14 residues. Per germline, CDR1 DFQATT and CDR2 SNEGSKA (reference sequence). This CDR3 is CSAEQGANTGELFF. The CDR3 region has the DNA TGCAGTGCCGAACAGGGCGCGAACACCGGGGAGCTGTTTTTT.

V is TRBV19 and J is TRBJ2-2, with D perhaps TRBD1 or TRBD2 (5 bases each). Deletions cut 6 bases from V and 4 bases from J, with 15 bases between. Germline values: CDR1 LNHDA, CDR2 SQIVND (reference sequence). The CDR3 is 15 residues long. The CDR3 reads CASRPPGRSTGELFF. CDR3 coding DNA: TGTGCCAGTAGACCTCCGGGACGGAGCACCGGGGAGCTGTTTTTT.

The chain carries TRBV5-1 and TRBJ2-2; 7 bases are a match to TRBD1. Germline lookup yields CDR1 SGHRS and CDR2 YFSETQ. V gave up 5 bases and J gave up 0 bases; unmatched junction bases: 4. This CDR3 is built from 15 residues. CDR3 region: CASRTGQPNTGELFF. The DNA of the CDR3 is TGCGCCAGCAGAACGGGACAGCCGAACACCGGGGAGCTGTTTTTT.

A few counts support this clonotype. The J gene is TRBJ1-5, the V gene TRBV2, with 8 bases matching TRBD1. J gave up 3 bases and V 6 bases, and 7 bases lay outside the gene matches. Germline CDR1 is SNHLY and CDR2 is FYNNEI. The CDR3 extends over 15 amino acids. CDR3 amino acids: CASRRQGLDNQPQHF. CDR3 nucleotides: TGTGCCAGCAGACGACAGGGGCTCGACAATCAGCCCCAGCATTTT.

The chain links TRBV6-6 to TRBJ1-2; D is possibly TRBD1 (6 bases). Trimming removed 0 bases from V and 10 bases from J, with 15 bases in between. Germline V lookup: CDR1 MNHNY, CDR2 SVGAGI (reference sequence). This CDR3 comprises 14 residues. The CDR3 DNA is TGTGCCAGCAGTTACTCGATACCACAGGGCCACTACACCTTC. Encoded protein: CASSYSIPQGHYTF.

The V gene is TRBV19, the J gene TRBJ2-1; D ambiguous. The CDR3 runs to 12 residues. V was pared by 6 bases and J by 9 bases, with 12 bases between. The germline CDR1 and CDR2 sequences are LNHDA and SQIVND (reference sequence). The CDR3 DNA reads TGTGCCAGTAGCAGGCAGATCTCTGAGCAGTTCTTC. Translating gives CASSRQISEQFF.

This clonotype was detected a few times. This chain connects TRBV6-2 or TRBV6-3 to TRBJ2-5; D unclear. Germline V gene lookup returns CDR1 MNHEY and CDR2 SVGEGT. The CDR3 consists of 13 residues. V gave up 7 bases and J gave up 4 bases, with 13 bases separating them. CDR3 sequence (DNA): TGTGCCAGCACTTCACCTACGGGAGAGACCCAGTACTTC. Encoded protein: CASTSPTGETQYF.

This clonotype showed up many times. The V call is TRBV7-9, the J call TRBJ2-7; 11 bases align to TRBD1. Per the germline V gene, CDR1 is SEHNR and CDR2 is FQNEAQ (reference sequence). The CDR3 sequence is 15 residues long. The V and J ends lost 4 bases and 3 bases, in that order; junction bases with no gene match: 5. Here the CDR3 DNA reads TGTGCCAGCAGCTCGCCGGGACAGGGGGACTACGAGCAGTACTTC. It is translated as CASSSPGQGDYEQYF.

CDR3 region: CASSLPRGGKSLETQYF. Here the CDR3 DNA reads TGTGCCAGCAGCTTACCCAGAGGGGGGAAGTCGCTGGAGACCCAGTACTTC. This sequence joins TRBV11-3 and TRBJ2-5, with D perhaps matching TRBD1 or TRBD2 (6 bases each). From germline, CDR1 is SGHNT and CDR2 YENEEA. V was shortened by 2 bases and J by 5 bases, with 21 bases between the two germline ends. This CDR3 contains 17 residues. The full variable domain, rest sourced from reference TRBV11-3 and TRBJ2-5, is EAGVVQSPRYKIIEKKQPVAFWCNPISGHNTLYWYLQNLGQGPELLIRYENEEAVDDSQLPKDRFSAERLKGVDSTLKIQPAELGDSAVYLCASSLPRGGKSLETQYFGPGTRLLVL.

The V and J genes are TRBV4-1 and TRBJ2-3, with TRBD2 matching 13 bases. In germline, CDR1 is MGHRA, CDR2 YSYEKL. The CDR3 is 16 residues long. V was pared by 1 base and J by 9 bases, with 7 bases of the junction left unmatched. CDR3 in DNA: TGCGCCAGCAGCCAAGCTACTAGCGGGGGGGCTCAGACGCAGTATTTT. This encodes CASSQATSGGAQTQYF.

This clonotype was seen a handful of times. The gene calls are TRBV7-3 and TRBJ2-5; a weak D match, TRBD2 (5 bases). Germline assignment: CDR1 SGHTA and CDR2 FQGTGA. The germline V and J ends were trimmed by 0 bases and 4 bases, with 15 bases remaining between them. There are 16 residues in the CDR3. The CDR3, as DNA: TGTGCCAGCAGCTTAACAGGACTCATACCAACAGAGACCCAGTACTTC. Residues: CASSLTGLIPTETQYF.

This clonotype was seen many times. The chain is built from TRBV10-3 and TRBJ2-4, with 7 positions matching TRBD2. Per the germline V gene, CDR1 is ENHRY and CDR2 is SYGVKD. This CDR3 spans 14 amino acids. With V trimmed by 4 bases and J by 12 bases, 12 bases remained unmatched. Here the CDR3 DNA reads TGTGCCATCAGTGCCGGGACTACAGGAGCAAATCAGTACTTC. This gives the protein CAISAGTTGANQYF.

A few counts support this clonotype. CDR3 DNA: TGTGCCAGCAAACCGACAGGGGGGGATCCCAATCAGCCCCAGCATTTT. This gives the protein CASKPTGGDPNQPQHF. The chain joins TRBV6-6 to TRBJ1-5; 9 nucleotides match TRBD1. This CDR3 spans 16 amino acids. CDR1 and CDR2 from the germline V gene are MNHNY and SVGAGI (reference sequence). The junction had 10 bases not matched to a gene; V was cut back by 7 bases and J by 3 bases.

The chain employs TRBV25-1 and TRBJ1-2; D is possibly TRBD1 (5 bases). CDR3 length: 15 amino acids. Germline V gene lookup returns CDR1 MGHDK and CDR2 SYGVNS. V shed 4 bases and J shed 0 bases, with 12 bases lying between them. The CDR3 protein is CASSGGPRSNYGYTF. CDR3 nucleotide sequence: TGTGCCAGCAGTGGGGGCCCTAGGTCTAACTATGGCTACACCTTC.

The sample holds many counts of this clonotype. This chain links TRBV5-4 with TRBJ2-5, with no clear D. V gave up 2 bases and J gave up 0 bases, with 8 bases separating them. Per the germline V gene, CDR1 is SGHNT and CDR2 is YYREEE (reference sequence). This CDR3 has 14 residues. CDR3 protein: CASSLRPYQETQYF. The CDR3 nucleotides read TGTGCCAGCAGCTTACGCCCGTACCAAGAGACCCAGTACTTC.

The J gene is TRBJ1-5, the V gene TRBV6-1; maybe TRBD1 (5 bases). There are 18 residues in the CDR3. V was trimmed by 2 bases and J by 0 bases, leaving 17 bases between them. The germline gives CDR1 MNHNS, CDR2 SASEGT. CDR3 sequence: CASSEPRQFGYSNQPQHF. The CDR3, as DNA: TGTGCCAGCAGTGAACCCCGACAGTTCGGCTATAGCAATCAGCCCCAGCATTTT.

This clonotype showed up just a few times. The rearrangement links TRBV5-1 to TRBJ2-2, with D possibly TRBD2 on 5 matching bases. The CDR3 is made up of 14 amino acids. Germline assignment: CDR1 SGHRS and CDR2 YFSETQ. Trimming cost V 6 bases and J 4 bases, with 13 bases left between them. In DNA, the CDR3 is TGCGCCAGCACACCGATCGGGGTCACCGGGGAGCTGTTTTTT. The encoded protein is CASTPIGVTGELFF.

The J gene is TRBJ2-7, the V gene TRBV2, with D tentatively TRBD2 (6 bases). Germline CDR1 and CDR2: SNHLY and FYNNEI. The CDR3 totals 13 residues. Trimming stripped 6 bases from V and 5 bases from J, with 14 bases between. This chain's CDR3 is CASRFGGVHEQYF. In DNA, the CDR3 is TGTGCCAGCAGGTTCGGGGGAGTCCACGAGCAGTACTTC.

The rearrangement joins TRBV6-5 to TRBJ2-3; D remains unclear. The CDR3 covers 16 residues. Trimming removed 6 bases at V and 2 bases at J, with 18 bases between. From germline, CDR1 is MNHEY and CDR2 SVGAGI. Here the CDR3 DNA reads TGTGCCAGCAGAAACCTGGGCGGAAGGAACACAGATACGCAGTATTTT. Its protein product is CASRNLGGRNTDTQYF.

The V gene is TRBV11-2, the J gene TRBJ2-1, with D perhaps TRBD2 (5 bases). CDR3 size: 16 residues. V was shortened by 1 base and J by 1 base, with 11 bases between the two germline ends. Germline V gene data show CDR1 as SGHAT and CDR2 as FQNNGV. The CDR3 sequence: CASSLVRGPSYNEQFF. The CDR3 DNA reads TGTGCCAGCAGCTTAGTTCGCGGGCCTTCCTACAATGAGCAGTTCTTC.

This clonotype has a handful of counts. The rearrangement links TRBV3-1 to TRBJ2-5; D unresolved. This CDR3 has 14 amino acids. In germline, CDR1 is LGHDT, CDR2 YNNKEL (reference sequence). Trimming stripped 8 bases from V and 5 bases from J, with 18 bases between. This chain's CDR3 is CASLPGLHSETQYF. The CDR3 bases are TGTGCCAGCTTGCCGGGCCTCCATTCCGAGACCCAGTACTTC.

The genes are TRBV5-1 and TRBJ2-2; D perhaps matches TRBD1 (5 bases). Trimming left V 0 bases short and J 7 bases short, with 10 bases between. The germline gives CDR1 SGHRS, CDR2 YFSETQ. This CDR3 has 14 residues. Here the CDR3 DNA reads TGCGCCAGCAGCTTGGTTCCGACAGTCGGGGAGCTGTTTTTT. Amino acids: CASSLVPTVGELFF.

This clonotype has at least ten counts. The chain joins TRBV7-2 to TRBJ1-5; D is possibly TRBD1 (6 bases). The CDR3 is 15 amino acids. Germline V CDR1 and CDR2: SGHTA, FQGNSA. The germline V and J ends were trimmed by 6 bases and 2 bases, with 14 bases remaining between them. The CDR3 loop reads CASSSQGRGNQPQHF. The CDR3 coding sequence is TGTGCCAGCAGTTCCCAGGGGAGAGGCAATCAGCCCCAGCATTTT.

This clonotype was seen only a few times. The gene calls are TRBV5-1 and TRBJ1-1; D gene uncertain. V was shortened by 0 bases and J by 1 base, with 7 bases between the two germline ends. The CDR3 is 14 amino acids. Germline assignment: CDR1 SGHRS and CDR2 YFSETQ. The CDR3: CASSLAPQNTEAFF. In DNA, the CDR3 is TGCGCCAGCAGCTTGGCACCCCAGAACACTGAAGCTTTCTTT.